The text below deals with one T cell receptor (beta chain). V trimming: 3 bases; J trimming: 3 bases; junction bases outside the gene matches: 4. The CDR3 runs to 15 residues. CDR1 is LNHNV and CDR2 is YYDKDF in the germline V gene (reference sequence). The data were obtained in a study of shared T cell receptors in the human thymus. The protocol was immunoSEQ multiplex PCR, while the TCRdb copy is restricted to in-frame clones and leaves out a portion. The sample has hundreds of thousands of clones, approximately 87% seen once. This sample was also put to use in a study of human thymus T cells. That source adds: It was healthy Finnish infants having corrective surgery for congenital heart defects who were the donors. Resections from corrective heart surgery provided thymus tissue. Thymic and blood repertoires appeared to show biased V and J gene usage. Thymic repertoires from unrelated individuals overlapped highly, related research reported.

The source is a boy less than two years old with a congenital heart defect. The material sequenced was thymocytes. The rearrangement joins TRBV15 to TRBJ1-1; 10 nucleotides match TRBD1. The CDR3, as DNA: TGTGCCACCAGCAGGGACAGGGGGAAGGACACTGAAGCTTTCTTT. This translates into CATSRDRGKDTEAFF.